This T cell receptor (beta chain) was sequenced in a study of cytomegalovirus exposure and HLA in healthy donors. The study, taken as a whole, reports: Reports showed the classifier diagnosing cytomegalovirus status with high specificity and sensitivity. Cytomegalovirus-associated status was assigned to about 170 TCR beta chains. According to a later analysis, TCR clusters from the first cohort tended to co-occur in the roughly 130 validation repertoires.

This CDR3 is built from 14 residues. Trimming removed 6 bases from V and 1 base from J; junction bases left unmatched: 3. Per germline, CDR1 MNHEY and CDR2 SMNVEV (reference sequence). Concerning this clone itself: Its target is not known.

Only in-frame clones appear in the TCRdb table, and some are missing; sequencing was by immunoSEQ multiplex PCR. The top ten clones hold approximately 3% of a sample with tens of thousands of clones, 80% to 95% of them seen once. V usage is TRBV27 and J usage is TRBJ2-3, with 8 bases matching TRBD1. The TCR originated in a man aged 18 to 35 in good health and CMV-seronegative. The specimen sequenced was PBMCs. The CDR3 DNA is TGTGCCAGCAGGTCGACAGGGGGCACAGATACGCAGTATTTT. It codes for CASRSTGGTDTQYF.